These T cell receptor beta chains were read from a single sample in a study of cytomegalovirus exposure and HLA in healthy donors. TCRdb's copy holds only in-frame clones and misses some; the assay was immunoSEQ multiplex PCR. The data hold approximately 130,000 clones, with 65% to 80% observed a single time. Sequencing was done on a sample of PBMCs. These receptors all come from a woman in her 40s in good health and CMV-seropositive. The CDR3 runs from the conserved cysteine through the conserved F or W. The D gene is left open where the match is weak. Clone size is not always given. Where it is, it says once, few, many or a class for expanded clones.

clone_size j_call d_call v_call cdr3_nt cdr3_aa
NA TRBJ1-5 TRBD1 TRBV6-5 TGTGCCAGCAGTTACCGGACAGGGGGCAATCAGCCCCAGCATTTT CASSYRTGGNQPQHF
NA TRBJ2-7 TRBD1 TRBV7-8 TGTGCCAGCAGACGAGACAGGGGACCCTCCTACGAGCAGTACTTC CASRRDRGPSYEQYF
NA TRBJ2-3 TRBD1 TRBV5-8 TGTGCCAGCAGGGACAGGGGATCAGATACGCAGTATTTT CASRDRGSDTQYF
NA TRBJ1-2 NA TRBV6-6 TGTGCCAGCAGTTTAAGAACCGGAGCTAACTATGGCTACACCTTC CASSLRTGANYGYTF
few TRBJ1-5 NA TRBV2 TGTGCCAGCAGTGAAAACGCAGGTTCCCAGCCCCAGCATTTT CASSENAGSQPQHF
NA TRBJ2-1 NA TRBV13 TGTGCCAGCAGCTTGGGGGTGGGGGGATCTTACAATGAGCAGTTCTTC CASSLGVGGSYNEQFF
few TRBJ2-1 TRBD2 TRBV7-8 TGTGCCAGCAGCTTAGTCTTTAGCGGGGGGGCAAGGGAGCAGTTCTTC CASSLVFSGGAREQFF
NA TRBJ2-7 TRBD1 TRBV14 TGTGCCAGCAGCGGGACAGGGTACGAGCAGTACTTC CASSGTGYEQYF
NA TRBJ1-6 TRBD1 TRBV9 TGTGCCAGCAGCGCTGACAGGGGGCCCGGTGGAAATTCACCCCTCCACTTT CASSADRGPGGNSPLHF
once TRBJ2-1 NA TRBV7-6 TGTGCCAGCAGCACTTCTAGTAAGGCCTACAATGAGCAGTTCTTC CASSTSSKAYNEQFF
NA TRBJ2-3 NA TRBV29-1 TGCAGCGTTGAAAAGGGGGTTCAGGCAGATACGCAGTATTTT CSVEKGVQADTQYF